This T cell receptor (beta chain) derives from a study of blood T cell repertoires in COVID-19. Study background: In each case, the material was cDNA or gDNA derived from T cells, B-cell-depleted T cells, or PBMCs.

Germline CDR1 and CDR2: KGHDR and SFDVKD. This CDR3 comprises 16 residues. Trimming cost V 2 bases and J 11 bases, with 23 bases left between them. In its sample, this clone was seen once. Assay: immunoSEQ multiplex PCR; the TCRdb copy retains only in-frame clones and omits some. The sample holds about 280,000 clones; 83% are singletons and the top ten take approximately 9%. The rearrangement uses TRBV24-1 and TRBJ1-1; TRBD1 might be the D (6 bases). The specimen was peripheral blood. The clonotype comes from a woman aged 45-59 years who had recovered from COVID-19. CDR3 nucleotides: TGTGCCACCAGTGATTCTTACCCGGACAGCCAGAAAGGTGCTTTCTTT. Residues: CATSDSYPDSQKGAFF.